These 27 T cell receptor beta chains share one sample of origin, sequenced in a study of beta chain features in type 1 diabetes. The entirety of the isolated RNA underwent reverse transcription, so expressed TCRB transcripts were sequenced. Measured with immunoSEQ multiplex PCR; TCRdb has only the in-frame clones, and not every one. The table lists roughly 140,000 clones, around 10% of them singletons. The sequencing sample was made of central memory CD4+ T cells from blood. The source is a young man in good health.

J is TRBJ2-5 and V is TRBV5-6; 10 nucleotides agree with TRBD2. Looked up from germline, CDR1 is SGHDT and CDR2 is YYEEEE. J lost 4 bases, V lost 3 bases, and 6 bases had no gene match. This CDR3 has 15 amino acids. Here the CDR3 reads CASSSLAGEVETQYF. CDR3 nucleotides: TGTGCCAGCAGCTCGCTAGCGGGAGAAGTAGAGACCCAGTACTTC.

Concerning this clone itself: Other DNA sequences within the sample encode an identical CDR3. The chain carries TRBV29-1 and TRBJ2-3; D might be TRBD1 (5 bases). Germline assignment: CDR1 SQVTM and CDR2 ANQGSEA. This CDR3 contains 13 residues. V was trimmed by 5 bases and J by 9 bases, leaving 18 bases between them. CDR3 coding DNA: TGCAGCGTTCGCTGGGGCGAGGTTGGGACGCAGTATTTT. As protein: CSVRWGEVGTQYF.

CDR3 DNA sequence: TGTGCCAGCAGCTTCCCTAGCGGGAGAACAGAGACCCAGTACTTC. Translated: CASSFPSGRTETQYF. The chain links TRBV5-4 to TRBJ2-5; TRBD2 matches at 10 bases. CDR3 length: 15 amino acids. Per the germline V gene, CDR1 is SGHNT and CDR2 is YYREEE (reference sequence). V gave up 2 bases and J gave up 4 bases; unmatched junction bases: 5.

The chain links TRBV9 to TRBJ1-2, with D uncertain. Germline values: CDR1 SGDLS, CDR2 YYNGEE. Trimming removed 0 bases at V and 7 bases at J, with 13 bases between. CDR3 length: 14 amino acids. Here the CDR3 DNA reads TGTGCCAGCAGCGTAGACCCCGAAGGGAGTGGCTACACCTTC. Encoded protein: CASSVDPEGSGYTF.

This clone was seen a handful of times. This chain links TRBV19 with TRBJ1-1; D ambiguous. The CDR3 spans 12 residues. Trimming pared 7 bases from V and 6 bases from J, leaving 12 bases between. CDR1 and CDR2 (germline): LNHDA, SQIVND (reference sequence). The CDR3: CASMDFGAEAFF. CDR3 in DNA: TGTGCCAGTATGGACTTCGGCGCTGAAGCTTTCTTT.

Concerning this clone: One end of the junction fails to match germline, which may point to a read error. The chain joins TRBV7-2 to TRBJ1-1, with a weak D call TRBD1 (5 bases). Germline values: CDR1 SGHTA, CDR2 FQGNSA. The CDR3 has 15 amino acids. The CDR3 protein is CASSQWGMGDTEAFF. The CDR3 bases are TGCGCCAGCAGTCAGTGGGGGATGGGGGACACTGAAGCTTTCTTT.

The J gene is TRBJ2-5, the V gene TRBV7-2, with 7 bases fitting TRBD2. The germline CDR1 and CDR2 sequences are SGHTA and FQGNSA. This CDR3 region has 16 residues. V gave up 0 bases and J gave up 2 bases; unmatched junction bases: 6. This CDR3 is CASSLAAGALQETQYF. CDR3 nucleotide sequence: TGTGCCAGCAGCTTAGCTGCGGGAGCCCTACAAGAGACCCAGTACTTC.

This clone was detected a few times. J is TRBJ2-3 and V is TRBV9; possibly TRBD2 for D (5 bases). This CDR3 is built from 12 residues. Germline V gene sequence: CDR1 SGDLS, CDR2 YYNGEE. Trimming removed 3 bases at V and 9 bases at J, with 11 bases between. The DNA of the CDR3 is TGTGCCAGCAGCGCGTCACAGCGGACGCAGTATTTT. It translates to CASSASQRTQYF.

This clone was seen a handful of times. The V gene is TRBV2, the J gene TRBJ2-5; D gene unclear. The CDR3 contains 11 residues. From germline, CDR1 is SNHLY and CDR2 FYNNEI. Deletions cut 5 bases from V and 2 bases from J, with 3 bases between. CDR3 coding DNA: TGTGCCAGCAGTTATCAAGAGACCCAGTACTTC. It encodes CASSYQETQYF.

This clone was observed a few times. This sequence joins TRBV4-2 and TRBJ2-3; 13 positions match TRBD2. V dropped 4 bases and J dropped 4; count of bases not matched to a gene: 2. Germline values: CDR1 LGHNA, CDR2 YNFKEQ. The CDR3 runs 15 residues. CDR3 DNA sequence: TGTGCCAGCAGCCCGACTAGCGGGGGGTCAGATACGCAGTATTTT. This translates into CASSPTSGGSDTQYF.

The chain joins TRBV11-1 to TRBJ1-2, with no clear D. Germline values: CDR1 SGHAT, CDR2 FQDESV (reference sequence). The CDR3 runs to 13 residues. The V gene lost 2 bases and the J gene lost 6 bases, with 10 bases spanning the gap. The chain's CDR3 is CASSLNFGDGYTF. CDR3 coding DNA: TGTGCCAGCAGCTTAAACTTTGGGGATGGCTACACCTTC.

The sample holds a few counts of this clone. The J gene is TRBJ2-1, the V gene TRBV30; the D is unclear. V gave up 4 bases and J gave up 8 bases, with 9 bases separating them. Looked up from germline, CDR1 is GTSNPN and CDR2 is SVGIG (reference sequence). CDR3 length: 11 residues. In DNA form, the CDR3 reads TGTGCCTGGAACCAATGGGATGAGCAGTTCTTC. Translating it yields CAWNQWDEQFF.

The rearrangement uses TRBV4-2 and TRBJ1-6; D possibly corresponds to TRBD1 (6 bases). The CDR3 spans 15 residues. Trimming removed 1 base at V and 5 bases at J, with 9 bases between. Germline-derived CDR1 and CDR2 are LGHNA and YNFKEQ. In DNA, the CDR3 is TGTGCCAGCAGCCAAGGGACAGTTGATAATTCACCCCTCCACTTT. Translation gives CASSQGTVDNSPLHF.

This clone was found a few times. The chain carries TRBV7-9 and TRBJ1-5; D not certain. The V gene lost 3 bases and the J gene lost 5 bases, with 8 bases spanning the gap. CDR1 is SEHNR and CDR2 is FQNEAQ in the germline V gene (reference sequence). This CDR3 comprises 13 residues. The CDR3 sequence is CASSFTADQPQHF. The CDR3 DNA sequence: TGTGCCAGCAGCTTCACAGCCGATCAGCCCCAGCATTTT. The full variable domain, with the rest looked up from reference TRBV7-9 and TRBJ1-5, is DTGVSQNPRHKITKRGQNVTFRCDPISEHNRLYWYRQTLGQGPEFLTYFQNEAQLEKSRLLSDRFSAERPKGSFSTLEIQRTEQGDSAMYLCASSFTADQPQHFGDGTRLSIL.

The chain couples TRBV27 to TRBJ2-5; D is unresolved. This CDR3 is 13 amino acids long. Trimming stripped 3 bases from V and 5 bases from J, with 10 bases between. Germline assignment: CDR1 MNHEY and CDR2 SMNVEV (reference sequence). CDR3 sequence reads: CASSLALGETQYF. In DNA, the CDR3 is TGTGCCAGCAGTTTGGCTTTGGGGGAGACCCAGTACTTC.

The chain is built from TRBV11-2 and TRBJ2-1, with TRBD2 matching 9 bases. The CDR3 sequence is 17 residues long. V lost 3 bases, J lost 6 bases, and 12 bases stayed unmatched. Germline V gene lookup returns CDR1 SGHAT and CDR2 FQNNGV. CDR3 residues: CASSFFMGGLAGNEQFF. CDR3 sequence (DNA): TGTGCCAGCAGCTTTTTCATGGGGGGACTAGCTGGCAATGAGCAGTTCTTC.

A few counts support this clone. The gene calls are TRBV7-3 and TRBJ2-2; D is unresolved. CDR3 length: 17 amino acids. V was trimmed by 5 bases and J by 1 base, leaving 17 bases between them. Germline CDR1 SGHTA, CDR2 FQGTGA. The CDR3 DNA follows: TGTGCCAGCAGCACCATAGGAGTTGGGGTGAACACCGGGGAGCTGTTTTTT. Residues: CASSTIGVGVNTGELFF.

In this sample, this clone turned up a few times. The chain joins TRBV14 to TRBJ1-2; D not certain. Trimming took 4 bases from V and 5 from J, leaving 14 bases between them. Germline CDR1 SGHDN, CDR2 FVKESK. This CDR3 spans 14 amino acids. The CDR3 reads CASSPAGRWYGYTF. CDR3 nucleotides: TGTGCCAGCAGCCCGGCAGGACGGTGGTATGGCTACACCTTC.

Note on this clone: This likely reflects a read error, since a far larger clone is one base away. The rearrangement links TRBV9 to TRBJ2-5; the match to TRBD2 covers 8 bases. V was pared by 3 bases and J by 7 bases, with 8 bases of the junction left unmatched. CDR1 and CDR2 from the germline V gene are SGDLS and YYNGEE. CDR3 length: 14 amino acids. The CDR3 is CASSGGLEFGTQYF. The CDR3 DNA is TGTGCCAGCAGCGGGGGACTAGAGTTCGGGACCCAGTACTTC.

This clone was recorded a few times. This chain connects TRBV7-3 to TRBJ2-3; 8 bases line up with TRBD2. There are 16 residues in the CDR3. Germline trimming cut 5 bases from V and 0 bases from J; bases unmatched to any gene: 7. Looked up from germline, CDR1 is SGHTA and CDR2 is FQGTGA. This chain's CDR3 is CASSLRGRPSTDTQYF. For the CDR3, the DNA is TGTGCCAGCAGCCTCCGCGGGAGGCCTAGCACAGATACGCAGTATTTT.

The chain links TRBV4-2 to TRBJ2-3; 11 nucleotides agree with TRBD1. Germline V CDR1 and CDR2: LGHNA, YNFKEQ. V gave up 1 base and J gave up 2 bases; unmatched junction bases: 5. CDR3 length: 17 amino acids. In DNA, the CDR3 is TGTGCCAGCAGCCAAGGGACAGGGGGCCGAATCACAGATACGCAGTATTTT. As protein: CASSQGTGGRITDTQYF.

This clone was seen more than once but under ten times. J is TRBJ2-7 and V is TRBV9; 7 nucleotides align to TRBD1. Germline V lookup: CDR1 SGDLS, CDR2 YYNGEE. V shed 3 bases, J shed 2 bases, and the junction held 5 bases outside the gene matches. There are 14 residues in the CDR3. The CDR3 DNA is TGTGCCAGCAGCGCGACAGGGTCGACCTACGAGCAGTACTTC. It codes for CASSATGSTYEQYF.

This clone came up a few times. The chain joins TRBV7-8 to TRBJ2-1; D remains ambiguous. Trimming removed 0 bases at V and 11 bases at J, with 8 bases between. This CDR3 region has 12 residues. Germline assignment: CDR1 SGHVS and CDR2 FQNEAQ. CDR3 DNA: TGTGCCAGCAGCTTAGCTGCGGTAAAGCAGTTCTTC. This translates into CASSLAAVKQFF.

This clone was seen more than once but under ten times. The V gene is TRBV11-2, the J gene TRBJ2-3; D perhaps matches TRBD1 (6 bases). The germline V gene has CDR1 SGHAT and CDR2 FQNNGV. The CDR3 covers 16 residues. V was trimmed by 8 bases and J by 2 bases, leaving 20 bases between them. The CDR3 here is CASGGLKGPDTDTQYF. The CDR3 nucleotides read TGTGCCAGCGGGGGCCTCAAGGGACCGGACACAGATACGCAGTATTTT.

V is TRBV9 and J is TRBJ1-5, with no clear D. Trimming cost V 4 bases and J 2 bases, with 7 bases left between them. CDR1 SGDLS and CDR2 YYNGEE come from the germline V gene. The CDR3 contains 13 residues. The CDR3 coding sequence is TGTGCCAGCAGCCAGAGGGGCAATCAGCCCCAGCATTTT. It codes for CASSQRGNQPQHF.

This rearrangement joins TRBV7-2 to TRBJ1-3; D call uncertain. This CDR3 spans 12 amino acids. Trimming left V 5 bases short and J 5 bases short, with 7 bases between. Germline CDR1 and CDR2: SGHTA and FQGNSA. CDR3 sequence: CASSPARNTIYF. DNA for the CDR3: TGTGCCAGCAGCCCGGCTAGAAACACCATATATTTT. The entire variable domain, with the rest obtained from reference TRBV7-2 and TRBJ1-3, is as follows: GAGVSQSPSNKVTEKGKDVELRCDPISGHTALYWYRQSLGQGLEFLIYFQGNSAPDKSGLPSDRFSAERTGGSVSTLTIQRTQQEDSAVYLCASSPARNTIYFGEGSWLTVV.

This clone has a count of ten or more. The chain carries TRBV5-1 and TRBJ2-5; 9 nucleotides agree with TRBD2. V dropped 5 bases and J dropped 5; count of bases not matched to a gene: 10. The CDR3 covers 15 residues. Germline V gene lookup returns CDR1 SGHRS and CDR2 YFSETQ. CDR3 nucleotide sequence: TGCGCCAGCAGGTCCAGCGGGAGGATCGGGGAGACCCAGTACTTC. Encoded protein: CASRSSGRIGETQYF. Combining the CDR3 with reference TRBV5-1 and TRBJ2-5 gives the whole variable domain KAGVTQTPRYLIKTRGQQVTLSCSPISGHRSVSWYQQTPGQGLQFLFEYFSETQRNKGNFPGRFSGRQFSNSRSEMNVSTLELGDSALYLCASRSSGRIGETQYFGPGTRLLVL.